The 18 T cell receptor beta chains below were found in one sample sequenced in a study of OX40 agonist ivuxolimab in advanced cancers. Clones were read by immunoSEQ multiplex PCR, and TCRdb kept only the in-frame ones, dropping some. The sample lists some 60,000 clones, about 89% seen once, with about 5% in the top ten. The sequences come from CD4+ or CD8+ T cells sorted from blood, collected in a trial of the OX40 agonist ivuxolimab. The receptor set was obtained from an adult with an advanced solid tumor such as melanoma, head and neck, liver or kidney cancer.

This chain links TRBV6-1 with TRBJ2-2; the D is unclear. The CDR3 covers 14 residues. Between the trimmed V and J ends, which lost 6 bases and 1 base, there was a span of 9 bases. The V gene's germline CDR1 is MNHNS and CDR2 SASEGT. In nucleotides, the CDR3 is TGTGCCAGCAGGACGAGAGGGAACACCGGGGAGCTGTTTTTT. Encoded protein: CASRTRGNTGELFF.

The CDR3 region has the DNA TGCGCCAGCAGCCAACAGGAGAGCTCTGGAAACACCATATATTTT. Its protein product is CASSQQESSGNTIYF. The chain carries TRBV4-1 and TRBJ1-3; D is uncertain. CDR3 size: 15 residues. V lost 2 bases and J lost 0, with 8 bases in between. The germline CDR1 and CDR2 sequences are MGHRA and YSYEKL.

The chain employs TRBV5-1 and TRBJ2-5, with TRBD2 as a possible D gene (5 bases). V lost 2 bases and J lost 0, with 8 bases in between. This CDR3 has 14 amino acids. Per germline, CDR1 SGHRS and CDR2 YFSETQ. The CDR3 DNA follows: TGCGCCAGCAGCTTTACGGGGTACCAAGAGACCCAGTACTTC. The encoded protein is CASSFTGYQETQYF.

CDR3 loop: CASRPSGSNEQFF. CDR3 sequence (DNA): TGTGCCAGCAGGCCTAGCGGGAGCAATGAGCAGTTCTTC. The chain is built from TRBV28 and TRBJ2-1; 10 bases match TRBD2. Losses at the gene ends were 6 bases for V and 6 bases for J; bases not matched to a gene: 2. The germline V gene encodes CDR1 MDHEN and CDR2 SYDVKM. The CDR3 covers 13 residues.

This clone was counted a single time. This chain uses TRBV19 with TRBJ1-1; weak D call: TRBD1 (6 bases). Germline CDR1 is LNHDA and CDR2 is SQIVND (reference sequence). The CDR3 length is 13 residues. Deletions cut 1 base from V and 7 bases from J, with 10 bases between. CDR3 sequence reads: CASSIGGGLEAFF. CDR3 bases: TGTGCCAGTAGTATAGGGGGGGGGCTTGAAGCTTTCTTT.

The chain couples TRBV6-5 to TRBJ2-1; D not certain. V shed 2 bases and J shed 7 bases, with 6 bases lying between them. Germline lookup yields CDR1 MNHEY and CDR2 SVGAGI. The CDR3 is 12 amino acids. CDR3 amino acids: CASSYKPNEQFF. The CDR3 DNA follows: TGTGCCAGCAGTTACAAGCCAAATGAGCAGTTCTTC.

The chain couples TRBV6-1 to TRBJ1-5, with a possible D match to TRBD1 (5 bases). Trimming took 6 bases from V and 4 from J, leaving 10 bases between them. Looked up from germline, CDR1 is MNHNS and CDR2 is SASEGT. The CDR3 is made up of 13 amino acids. The CDR3 region has the DNA TGTGCCAGCAGCAGGGACTTAAATCAGCCCCAGCATTTT. Translating gives CASSRDLNQPQHF.

The V call is TRBV7-2, the J call TRBJ2-6; no clear D. The CDR3 totals 18 residues. The germline CDR1 and CDR2 sequences are SGHTA and FQGNSA. Trimming shortened V by 2 bases and J by 0 bases, and 14 bases separated the two germline ends. The CDR3 nucleotides are TGTGCCAGCAGCTTACAGCCAGGATTCGTCTCTGGGGCCAACGTCCTGACTTTC. Amino acids: CASSLQPGFVSGANVLTF.

The rearrangement uses TRBV27 and TRBJ1-1; 8 positions match TRBD1. The CDR3 is 13 residues long. Germline V gene lookup returns CDR1 MNHEY and CDR2 SMNVEV (reference sequence). V lost 5 bases and J lost 10; bases outside the gene matches: 9. The CDR3 region is CASSPGQGIRAFF. Written as DNA, the CDR3 is TGTGCCAGCAGTCCTGGACAGGGAATACGAGCTTTCTTT.

This clone was found once. The chain couples TRBV10-3 to TRBJ2-7; 10 bases fit TRBD1. CDR3 length: 15 amino acids. V trimming: 11 bases; J trimming: 3 bases; junction bases outside the gene matches: 13. Germline CDR1 and CDR2: ENHRY and SYGVKD. The CDR3 loop reads CAVTTGTGVVYEQYF. For the CDR3, the DNA is TGTGCCGTGACAACCGGGACAGGGGTAGTCTACGAGCAGTACTTC.

This chain uses TRBV6-5 with TRBJ2-7; D tentatively fits TRBD1 or TRBD2 (6 bases each). V dropped 0 bases and J dropped 6 bases, with 15 bases sitting between them. Germline CDR1 and CDR2: MNHEY and SVGAGI. The CDR3 sequence is 15 residues long. CDR3 coding DNA: TGTGCCAGCAGTTACTCGGGACACCGGGGGAGCGAGCAGTACTTC. Its translation is CASSYSGHRGSEQYF.

The V gene is TRBV19, the J gene TRBJ2-7; no reliable D call. The germline V and J ends were trimmed by 5 bases and 7 bases, with 18 bases remaining between them. Germline values: CDR1 LNHDA, CDR2 SQIVND (reference sequence). The length of the CDR3 is 14 residues. The CDR3 bases are TGTGCCAGTAGTTTCCCCGGACGAGTCTGGGAGCAGTACTTC. Protein product: CASSFPGRVWEQYF.

This sequence joins TRBV27 and TRBJ2-2, with no clear D. The CDR3 loop spans 15 amino acids. V dropped 9 bases and J dropped 5 bases, with 19 bases sitting between them. Germline V lookup: CDR1 MNHEY, CDR2 SMNVEV (reference sequence). CDR3 protein: CASRPVNLETGELFF. The CDR3 region has the DNA TGTGCCAGTCGACCGGTTAATTTGGAGACCGGGGAGCTGTTTTTT.

The chain links TRBV15 to TRBJ1-4; D ambiguous. V lost 2 bases, J lost 8 bases, and 6 bases lay in between. The CDR3 length is 12 residues. In germline, CDR1 is LNHNV, CDR2 YYDKDF (reference sequence). In DNA form, the CDR3 reads TGTGCCACCAGCAGACATCCAGAAAAACTGTTTTTT. Protein sequence: CATSRHPEKLFF.

The chain is built from TRBV10-1 and TRBJ2-7; 7 positions match TRBD2. Germline V gene lookup returns CDR1 WNHNN and CDR2 SYGVQD (reference sequence). With 5 bases clipped from V and 0 bases from J, the junction kept 10 bases outside the gene matches. The CDR3 has 16 amino acids. The CDR3 loop reads CASSPGGRESSYEQYF. The CDR3 DNA is TGCGCCAGCAGTCCCGGAGGGAGGGAGTCCTCCTACGAGCAGTACTTC.

This chain joins TRBV6-6 and TRBJ1-5; tentative D call: TRBD1 (6 bases). Germline CDR1 is MNHNY and CDR2 is SVGAGI (reference sequence). The CDR3 has 16 residues. The V end was cut by 8 bases, the J end by 2 bases, with 19 bases between. CDR3 protein: CASRRGGRIGNQPQHF. CDR3 sequence (DNA): TGTGCCAGCCGAAGGGGGGGACGGATTGGCAATCAGCCCCAGCATTTT.

The chain employs TRBV6-5 and TRBJ1-2; no clear D. Trimming left V 6 bases short and J 3 bases short, with 11 bases between. Germline V gene sequence: CDR1 MNHEY, CDR2 SVGAGI. The CDR3 is 13 residues long. The CDR3 DNA follows: TGTGCCAGCAGCCCACTGAGGGACTATGGCTACACCTTC. It specifies CASSPLRDYGYTF.

The count of this clone is one. The chain links TRBV5-6 to TRBJ1-5; D is perhaps TRBD1 (6 bases). Trimming cost V 3 bases and J 3 bases, with 13 bases left between them. CDR3 size: 15 residues. In germline, CDR1 is SGHDT, CDR2 YYEEEE. CDR3 sequence (DNA): TGTGCCAGCAGCTGGCAGGGGAAGGACAATCAGCCCCAGCATTTT. Translating gives CASSWQGKDNQPQHF.